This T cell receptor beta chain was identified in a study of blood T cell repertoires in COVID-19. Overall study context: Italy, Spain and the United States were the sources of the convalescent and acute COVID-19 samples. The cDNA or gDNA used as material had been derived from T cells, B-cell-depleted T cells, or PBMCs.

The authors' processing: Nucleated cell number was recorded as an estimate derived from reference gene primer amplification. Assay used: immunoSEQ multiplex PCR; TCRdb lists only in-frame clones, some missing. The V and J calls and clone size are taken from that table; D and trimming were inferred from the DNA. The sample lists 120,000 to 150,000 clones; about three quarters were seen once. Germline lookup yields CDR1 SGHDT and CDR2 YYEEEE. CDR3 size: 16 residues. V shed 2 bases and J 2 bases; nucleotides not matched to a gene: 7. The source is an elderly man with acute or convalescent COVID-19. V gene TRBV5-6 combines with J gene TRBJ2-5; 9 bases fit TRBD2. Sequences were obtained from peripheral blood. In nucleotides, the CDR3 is TGTGCCAGCAGCTTCGTGGCTACTAGCGGGCAAGAGACCCAGTACTTC. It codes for CASSFVATSGQETQYF. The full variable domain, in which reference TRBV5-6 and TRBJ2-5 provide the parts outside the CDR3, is DAGVTQSPTHLIKTRGQQVTLRCSPKSGHDTVSWYQQALGQGPQFIFQYYEEEERQRGNFPDRFSGHQFPNYSSELNVNALLLGDSALYLCASSFVATSGQETQYFGPGTRLLVL.